This TCR beta chain was sequenced during a study of beta chain features in type 1 diabetes (dated by TCRdb to 2016 to 2019). About the full investigation: Patients and healthy donors did not differ in mean age, gender distribution, total cell number or subset yield. A total of over 90,000,000 sorted cells were examined across all samples, and a strong correlation was observed between cell number per subset and RNA yield. Regulatory and stem cell-like memory subsets were isolated from only 8 patients and roughly eight healthy donors, whereas naive and central memory subsets came from all 30 or so donors. The study compared the TCRB repertoires of sorted circulating CD4+ T cell subsets in recently diagnosed type 1 diabetes patients with those in matched healthy donors. What the study reported, not specific to this receptor: Only small numbers of individuals were included in the HLA sub-analyses, which left unresolved whether HLA type had any influence on TCRB rearrangement. Because cDNA was sequenced instead of genomic DNA, activated cells with high expression could be over-represented, although the groups did not differ in activation or CD3 levels. Naive, central memory and regulatory TCRB repertoires appeared to be more similar among patients than among healthy donors. A moderate but significant shortening of TCRB CDR3 length was observed in type 1 diabetes patients in all four CD4+ subsets. PCR might favor shorter templates, but patient and control samples were amplified and corrected together, so any skew would affect both groups equally. At VDJ recombination sites, patients with type 1 diabetes made fewer insertions and deleted more nucleotides, a pattern implying thymic rearrangement abnormalities.

V gives up 5 bases and J gives up 0 bases, and the segment between their germline ends measures 17 bases. The CDR3 holds 18 amino acids from the cysteine to the phenylalanine. The CDR3 DNA has 54 bases and is translated from base 1. Reading the germline V gene gives CDR1 MGHDK and CDR2 SYGVNS. The High Capacity cDNA Reverse Transcription Kit was used to reverse transcribe all of the isolated RNA, meaning that expressed TCRB transcripts were what got sequenced. Naive, central memory and regulatory T cell samples underwent deep immunoSEQ sequencing, averaging around 3.7 million total reads per sample. After sorted cells were lysed in RLT buffer, RNA was extracted with DNase-treated RNeasy Micro or Mini kits, with the choice depending on cell number. Each cell subset was processed separately to prevent cross-contamination, with patient and healthy donor samples processed together. TCRB sequences were amplified from cDNA with the immunoSEQ multiplex PCR, producing 87-bp fragments spanning the CDR3 region. Sequencing of the amplicons was done on the Illumina HiSeq platform. Regarding the original processing steps: Synthetic template baselines were used to correct PCR bias computationally, reads within Hamming distance 2 were collapsed together, and singletons that could not be merged were discarded. By aligning reads against IMGT, V, D and J genes, CDR3 length, and insertions or deletions at six rearrangement sites were assigned. Within each subset, clonotype counts were normalized to sorted cell number, and only after that were true diversity and Gini coefficients computed with the tcR R package. The overlap coefficient, calculated on TCRB nucleotide sequences, was used to measure repertoire sharing. As a proxy for the pre-selection repertoire, out-of-frame TCRB sequences from naive cells were analyzed. Imported from immuneACCESS, the table was reduced by TCRdb to in-frame sequences with V and J called. These copies leave out some clones; in studies compared against another copy, an unresolved V gene accounts for under half, and the cause of the remainder is not known. The V and J calls and clone size were taken over from that table, and D and trimming were inferred from the DNA. The sample has under 400,000 clones on record, around 20% of them singletons. The ten largest account for around 0.045% of the sample.

A single peripheral blood draw of about 120 mL on average was collected from each donor into heparinised tubes. A BD FACSAria II was used to sort naive, central memory, regulatory and stem cell-like memory CD4+ T cells with a panel that included CD45RO, CCR7, CD25, CD127, CD95 and CD27. All sorted populations exceeded 95% purity. PBMCs were isolated immediately by Lymphoprep density gradient centrifugation and stained directly without culture. To minimize batch effects, samples were stained and sorted in pairs, one healthy donor with one patient per experiment. Remarks on this clone: Which antigen it targets is not known. There are no base qualities to consult, and no much larger clone falls within one base.

The TCR was taken from a woman younger than 30 in good health. Sequencing input: naive CD4+ T cells from blood. The label giving this sample's cell subset or site can be read as: true naive CD4+ T cells. The chain is assembled from TRBV25-1 and TRBJ2-6; perhaps TRBD1 is the D gene, with 5 bases matching. For the CDR3, the sequence is CASSHSQGAHSGANVLTF. The nucleotides read TGTGCCAGCAGTCATTCCCAGGGCGCGCACTCTGGGGCCAACGTCCTGACTTTC.